This T cell receptor (beta chain) is from a study of blood T cell repertoires in COVID-19. Study information: Sites in the United States, Italy and Spain provided acute and convalescent COVID-19 samples. PBMCs, B-cell-depleted T cells, or T cells provided the cDNA or gDNA that made up the material.

Trimming took 4 bases from V and 2 from J; bases not matched to a gene: 5. This CDR3 has 15 amino acids. Germline V lookup: CDR1 MNHEY, CDR2 SMNVEV (reference sequence). Methods used by the authors: The assay estimated nucleated cells by amplifying reference gene primers. Here immunoSEQ multiplex PCR was the method, and the copy in TCRdb shows in-frame clones only, minus some. For V, J and clone size, that table is used; D and trimming come from the DNA. Of some 100,000 clones in the sample, 86% were seen once. Source material: peripheral blood. The clonotype originates from a man between 50 and 59 years old with acute or convalescent COVID-19. The chain couples TRBV27 to TRBJ2-7; 10 positions agree with TRBD1. The CDR3 bases are TGTGCCAGCAGTTGGGGTGGGACAGGGGCCTACGAGCAGTACTTC. Translated: CASSWGGTGAYEQYF.